The sample holds one count of the clone carrying this TCR beta chain. Its antigen is not identified. The data stem from a study of cytomegalovirus exposure and HLA in healthy donors. Across the whole study: Of the donors genotyped, approximately 400 in all, around 77% fell in the Caucasian-associated ancestry cluster. Points from the study as a whole: Sequencing likely caused a cluster of highly shared sequence variants. Later analysis placed DRB1 highest and HLA-C lowest in TCR association rates, which differed by HLA locus.

The germline gives CDR1 MDHEN, CDR2 SYDVKM. This CDR3 contains 15 residues. The ends lost 5 bases at V and 5 bases at J; junction bases unmatched: 11. Amplification used 60 Vbeta primers and 13 Jbeta primers. Some clones are missing from TCRdb's copy, which holds only in-frame ones; the method was immunoSEQ multiplex PCR. The sample has some 130,000 clones, roughly 70% seen once. The receptor comes from a human donor in good health. Material: PBMCs. This chain joins TRBV28 and TRBJ2-7; TRBD1 aligns across 8 bases. This CDR3 is CASSQTGQGRDEQYF. Here the CDR3 DNA reads TGTGCCAGCAGTCAGACCGGACAGGGTCGGGACGAGCAGTACTTC.